This T cell receptor beta chain was observed in a study of blood T cell repertoires in COVID-19. This CDR3 has 18 residues. The germline gives CDR1 MNHNS, CDR2 SASEGT. Trimming cost V 0 bases and J 6 bases; bases outside gene matches: 12. Assay used: immunoSEQ multiplex PCR; TCRdb lists only in-frame clones, some missing. This sample has some 140,000 clones; approximately 77% occur once, and the top ten carry 15% to 25%. The rearrangement links TRBV6-1 to TRBJ1-5; 9 nucleotides align to TRBD1. The sequencing sample was made of peripheral blood. The sequence was obtained from a man older than 75 with acute or convalescent COVID-19. The CDR3 loop reads CASSEALGGQGSVQPQHF. The CDR3 DNA sequence: TGTGCCAGCAGTGAAGCGCTAGGGGGACAGGGTTCGGTTCAGCCCCAGCATTTT.